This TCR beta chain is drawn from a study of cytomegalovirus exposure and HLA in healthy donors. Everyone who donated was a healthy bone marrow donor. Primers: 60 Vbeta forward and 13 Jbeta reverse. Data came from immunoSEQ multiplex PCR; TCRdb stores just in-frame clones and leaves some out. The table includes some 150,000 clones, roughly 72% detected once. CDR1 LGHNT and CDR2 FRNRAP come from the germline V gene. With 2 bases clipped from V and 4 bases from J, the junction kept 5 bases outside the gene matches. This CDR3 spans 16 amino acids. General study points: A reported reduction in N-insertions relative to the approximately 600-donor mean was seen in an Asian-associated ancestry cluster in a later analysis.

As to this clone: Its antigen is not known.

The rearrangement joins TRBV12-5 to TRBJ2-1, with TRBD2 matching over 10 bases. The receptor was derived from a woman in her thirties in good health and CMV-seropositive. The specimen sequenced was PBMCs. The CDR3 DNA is TGTGCTAGTGGTTTGCTCCCAGCGGGAGGGTACAATGAGCAGTTCTTC. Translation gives CASGLLPAGGYNEQFF.